This TCR beta chain was identified in a study of blood T cell repertoires in COVID-19. Generated by immunoSEQ multiplex PCR, the TCRdb table keeps only in-frame clones and is missing some. The sample has about 52,000 clones, 65% to 85% seen once. The CDR3 has 15 amino acids. Germline CDR1 SEHNR, CDR2 FQNEAQ (reference sequence). Trimming removed 5 bases from V and 15 bases from J, with 23 bases in between. This clone was observed a handful of times. The sequenced sample was peripheral blood. This TCR was sampled from a woman of 80 years or more with COVID-19, enrolled during active disease. This sequence joins TRBV7-9 and TRBJ1-6; D unresolved. This chain's CDR3 is CASSRERRQGLLLHF. DNA for the CDR3: TGTGCCAGCAGCCGGGAACGTCGACAAGGGCTCCTCCTCCACTTT.